These 7 T cell receptor beta chains originate from one sample sequenced in a study of human T cells and chemical hapten exposure. Time point denoted: patch test 1, 2 weeks after DPC sensitization. Treatment in this sample: therapeutic diphenylcyclopropenone sensitization with weekly scalp DPC. MiXCR, applied by TCRdb to the RACE reads, yields one record per CDR3 protein. Of approximately 350,000 distinct CDR3 sequences listed, around 7% were seen once; the top ten hold 8.4%. The source material was whole blood, sampled in connection with sensitization to the hapten diphenylcyclopropenone (DPC). These receptors all come from a woman aged 18-30 years with alopecia areata. Some clones in this sample may be carry-over from other donors' samples.

This sequence joins TRBV4-3 and TRBJ2-1; D call uncertain. V was shortened by 0 bases and J by 5 bases, with 8 bases between the two germline ends. Germline-derived CDR1 and CDR2 are LGHNA and YSLEER. CDR3 length: 14 amino acids. CDR3 sequence: CASSQEDRHNEQFF. The CDR3 DNA is TGCGCCAGCAGCCAAGAAGATCGCCACAATGAGCAGTTCTTC.

This clonotype was seen ten or more times. The V gene is TRBV14, the J gene TRBJ2-6; 7 bases map to TRBD1. The CDR3 totals 20 residues. V trimming: 5 bases; J trimming: 3 bases; junction bases outside the gene matches: 19. Looked up from germline, CDR1 is SGHDN and CDR2 is FVKESK. The CDR3 DNA reads TGTGCCAGCAGCGCAAAAAATTTTGGACAGGCAATCCGTGGGGCCAACGTCCTGACTTTC. This sequence encodes CASSAKNFGQAIRGANVLTF.

This clonotype was recorded many times. The gene calls are TRBV12-5 and TRBJ1-1; no reliable D call. The CDR3 consists of 14 residues. V was clipped by 0 bases and J by 10 bases, with 15 bases between them. Germline V lookup: CDR1 LGHNT, CDR2 FRNRAP. The CDR3 loop is CASGLVPSEQRAFF. DNA for the CDR3: TGTGCTAGTGGTTTGGTACCGTCGGAGCAAAGAGCTTTCTTT.

This clonotype has just a few counts. The rearrangement links TRBV20-1 to TRBJ1-5; unclear D gene. This CDR3 contains 13 residues. Germline lookup yields CDR1 DFQATT and CDR2 SNEGSKA (reference sequence). Trimming stripped 4 bases from V and 5 bases from J, with 12 bases between. In DNA form, the CDR3 reads TGCAGTGCTAAAACGACCAGATATCAGCCCCAGCATTTT. Residues: CSAKTTRYQPQHF.

This clonotype occurred a few times. V is TRBV3-1 and J is TRBJ1-2, with TRBD1 as a possible D gene (6 bases). Germline-derived CDR1 and CDR2 are LGHDT and YNNKEL (reference sequence). V lost 0 bases and J lost 8, with 13 bases in between. The CDR3 runs 14 residues. The CDR3 spells CASSQDPRGQGYTF. The DNA for the CDR3 is TGTGCCAGCAGCCAAGACCCCAGGGGACAAGGCTACACCTTC. The full variable domain, rest sourced from reference TRBV3-1 and TRBJ1-2, is DTAVSQTPKYLVTQMGNDKSIKCEQNLGHDTMYWYKQDSKKFLKIMFSYNNKELIINETVPNRFSPKSPDKAHLNLHINSLELGDSAVYFCASSQDPRGQGYTFGSGTRLTVV.

This clonotype has just a few counts. The chain couples TRBV5-1 to TRBJ2-3, with 7 bases lining up with TRBD2. The CDR3 sequence is 15 residues long. Germline trimming cut 4 bases from V and 6 bases from J; bases unmatched to any gene: 11. CDR1 and CDR2 (germline): SGHRS, YFSETQ. Written as DNA, the CDR3 is TGCGCCAGCAGCCGGGGGGACGGGGCCCTTGATACGCAGTATTTT. Residues: CASSRGDGALDTQYF.

This clonotype was seen more than once but under ten times. The CDR3 DNA is TGTGCCAGCAGCAACCGACAGGGGGCCAACGTCCTGACTTTC. Protein: CASSNRQGANVLTF. The genes are TRBV7-9 and TRBJ2-6; D might be TRBD1 (5 bases). The CDR3 runs to 14 residues. Germline V CDR1 and CDR2: SEHNR, FQNEAQ (reference sequence). V was cut by 5 bases and J by 4 bases, with 9 bases left in between. Complete variable domain (other parts from reference TRBV7-9 and TRBJ2-6): DTGVSQNPRHKITKRGQNVTFRCDPISEHNRLYWYRQTLGQGPEFLTYFQNEAQLEKSRLLSDRFSAERPKGSFSTLEIQRTEQGDSAMYLCASSNRQGANVLTFGAGSRLTVL.